The 8 T cell receptor beta chains listed next were all sequenced from one sample in a study of T cells after yellow fever vaccination. Each CDR3 protein is one row after TCRdb ran MiXCR on the 5' RACE reads. The table shows hundreds of thousands of distinct CDR3 sequences, with about 13% occurring only once. This specimen consisted of PBMCs, obtained on the day of the yellow fever booster vaccination. All receptors derive from a man aged 25-45 years who received the YFV17D yellow fever vaccine.

Only a few counts were recorded for this clonotype. This rearrangement joins TRBV6-2 or TRBV6-3 to TRBJ2-7; no reliable D call. CDR3 length: 14 residues. Trimming took off 0 bases at V and 5 bases at J, with 11 bases between the two ends. CDR1 and CDR2 from the germline V gene are MNHEY and SVGEGT. The CDR3 reads CASSYSPAGNEQYF. CDR3 sequence (DNA): TGTGCCAGCAGTTACTCGCCAGCTGGGAACGAGCAGTACTTC.

This chain uses TRBV28 with TRBJ2-1, with D tentatively TRBD2 (5 bases). The CDR3 has 15 amino acids. Trimming took off 4 bases at V and 2 bases at J, with 12 bases between the two ends. CDR1 and CDR2 from the germline V gene are MDHEN and SYDVKM. This CDR3 is CASSYTAAPYNEQFF. CDR3 DNA sequence: TGTGCCAGCAGTTATACAGCGGCGCCCTACAATGAGCAGTTCTTC.

The V call is TRBV4-2, the J call TRBJ2-1; D gene unclear. CDR1 and CDR2 from the germline V gene are LGHNA and YNFKEQ. The CDR3 is 11 amino acids. The germline V and J ends were trimmed by 6 bases and 8 bases, with 8 bases remaining between them. The CDR3 reads CASRMSDEQFF. CDR3 nucleotide sequence: TGTGCCAGCAGAATGAGCGATGAGCAGTTCTTC.

This clonotype was seen a handful of times. The CDR3 region is CASSQGSGRIYTQYF. The CDR3 coding sequence is TGTGCCAGCAGTCAGGGAAGCGGGAGAATCTATACGCAGTATTTT. V gene TRBV7-2 combines with J gene TRBJ2-3; 8 bases line up with TRBD2. The CDR3 is made up of 15 amino acids. V lost 6 bases to trimming and J lost 7 bases; unmatched junction nucleotides: 12. Per germline, CDR1 SGHTA and CDR2 FQGNSA. Complete variable domain (other parts from reference TRBV7-2 and TRBJ2-3): GAGVSQSPSNKVTEKGKDVELRCDPISGHTALYWYRQSLGQGLEFLIYFQGNSAPDKSGLPSDRFSAERTGGSVSTLTIQRTQQEDSAVYLCASSQGSGRIYTQYFGPGTRLTVL.

The chain links TRBV15 to TRBJ2-7; the match to TRBD2 covers 8 bases. V trimming: 0 bases; J trimming: 3 bases; junction bases outside the gene matches: 4. Germline lookup yields CDR1 LNHNV and CDR2 YYDKDF (reference sequence). The CDR3 totals 15 residues. CDR3 sequence reads: CATSRDRGGFYEQYF. The CDR3, as DNA: TGTGCCACCAGCAGAGATCGGGGGGGGTTCTACGAGCAGTACTTC.

This clonotype was detected a few times. This sequence joins TRBV29-1 and TRBJ2-7; weak D call: TRBD1 (6 bases). The CDR3 sequence is 12 residues long. V lost 4 bases to trimming and J lost 1 base, with 8 bases between them. CDR1 is SQVTM, CDR2 ANQGSEA, per germline. CDR3 loop: CSVATGSYEQYF. CDR3 DNA sequence: TGCAGCGTTGCAACAGGGTCCTACGAGCAGTACTTC.

V is TRBV4-3 and J is TRBJ2-5; TRBD1 aligns across 7 bases. From germline, CDR1 is LGHNA and CDR2 YSLEER. The CDR3 length is 16 residues. The V segment lost 4 bases and the J segment 1 base; nucleotides outside the gene matches: 9. This CDR3 is CASSRQKGTVQETQYF. Here the CDR3 DNA reads TGCGCCAGCAGCCGCCAGAAAGGGACAGTCCAAGAGACCCAGTACTTC.

The chain is built from TRBV20-1 and TRBJ2-1; TRBD1 aligns across 8 bases. Looked up from germline, CDR1 is DFQATT and CDR2 is SNEGSKA (reference sequence). With 0 bases clipped from V and 9 bases from J, the junction kept 7 bases outside the gene matches. The CDR3 loop spans 14 amino acids. CDR3: CSAREDRGIGEQFF. The CDR3 DNA reads TGCAGTGCTAGAGAAGACAGGGGAATTGGTGAGCAGTTCTTC.